This is a list of T cell receptor beta chains from one sample in a study of radiotherapy plus CTLA-4 blockade in lung cancer. Profiled with immunoSEQ multiplex PCR; TCRdb holds only in-frame clones, not every one. The sample lists around 120,000 clones, approximately 84% occurring once. Sample: peripheral blood, taken from a patient treated with radiotherapy plus ipilimumab. Source of these receptors: a human donor with non-small cell lung cancer who had a partial response to radiotherapy plus ipilimumab. Each CDR3 is given with its conserved first and last residue. Each record gives: J gene, CDR3 length, D gene, V gene, clone size, CDR3 protein, CDR3 DNA. A D gene is named only where the DNA matches it firmly. The listing skips clone size in some rows; elsewhere it reads once, few, many or a size class.

J: TRBJ2-2; length: 16; D: TRBD2; V: TRBV6-6; size: few; CDR3: CASGSGTSRNTGELFF; DNA: TGTGCCAGCGGATCCGGGACTAGCAGAAACACCGGGGAGCTGTTTTTT
J: TRBJ2-7; length: 14; D: TRBD1; V: TRBV6-1; size: -; CDR3: CASSEGQGDYEQYF; DNA: TGTGCCAGCAGTGAGGGACAGGGGGATTACGAGCAGTACTTC
J: TRBJ1-4; length: 16; D: TRBD1; V: TRBV7-7; size: once; CDR3: CASSSAVAGGSEKLFF; DNA: TGTGCTAGCAGCTCAGCCGTTGCAGGGGGCAGTGAAAAACTGTTTTTT
J: TRBJ1-1; length: 19; D: -; V: TRBV21-1; size: -; CDR3: CASSPNGWGQGSPRTEAFF; DNA: -
J: TRBJ2-4; length: 13; D: -; V: TRBV18; size: once; CDR3: CASSPDPTGIQYF; DNA: TGTGCCAGCTCACCGGACCCGACAGGAATTCAGTACTTC
J: TRBJ1-1; length: 12; D: -; V: TRBV28; size: -; CDR3: CASSNRLTEAFF; DNA: TGTGCCAGCAGTAACAGGCTCACTGAAGCTTTCTTT
J: TRBJ2-7; length: 17; D: TRBD1; V: TRBV7-2; size: -; CDR3: CASSLTGEVGLTAGQYF; DNA: TGTGCCAGCAGCCTAACAGGGGAAGTCGGCCTGACTGCGGGGCAGTACTTC
J: TRBJ2-3; length: 12; D: TRBD2; V: TRBV30; size: -; CDR3: CAWDAGADTQYF; DNA: TGTGCCTGGGACGCGGGGGCAGATACGCAGTATTTT
J: TRBJ2-3; length: 16; D: TRBD2; V: TRBV4-1; size: -; CDR3: CASSQEGSGRGDTQYF; DNA: TGCGCCAGCAGCCAAGAGGGTAGCGGGAGGGGAGATACGCAGTATTTT
J: TRBJ1-2; length: 13; D: -; V: TRBV12-5; size: -; CDR3: CALYGDLRYGYTF; DNA: TGTGCTCTGTACGGTGATTTACGGTATGGCTACACCTTC
J: TRBJ2-2; length: 14; D: -; V: TRBV6-5; size: -; CDR3: CASSYSQLAGELFF; DNA: TGTGCCAGCAGTTACTCACAGTTGGCCGGGGAGCTGTTTTTT
J: TRBJ1-4; length: 15; D: TRBD1; V: TRBV19; size: -; CDR3: CASSLRRQGEEKLFF; DNA: TGTGCCAGTAGTCTCAGAAGACAGGGGGAGGAAAAACTGTTTTTT
J: TRBJ1-5; length: 14; D: TRBD1; V: TRBV28; size: few; CDR3: CASRLGGSIQPQHF; DNA: TGTGCCAGCAGATTAGGGGGCTCCATTCAGCCCCAGCATTTT
J: TRBJ2-7; length: 12; D: -; V: TRBV6-1; size: -; CDR3: CASAGSPSEQYF; DNA: TGTGCCAGCGCCGGCTCCCCTAGCGAGCAGTACTTC
J: TRBJ2-3; length: 15; D: -; V: TRBV5-1; size: -; CDR3: CASSAELRSTDTQYF; DNA: TGCGCCAGCAGCGCGGAACTACGTAGCACAGATACGCAGTATTTT
J: TRBJ2-7; length: 16; D: TRBD2; V: TRBV4-1; size: -; CDR3: CASSQDWASGSGRQYF; DNA: TGCGCCAGCAGCCAAGATTGGGCTAGCGGGAGTGGTAGGCAGTACTTC
J: TRBJ2-3; length: 19; D: TRBD1; V: TRBV5-1; size: -; CDR3: CASSLAATGTGDHSDTQYF; DNA: TGCGCCAGCAGCTTGGCCGCAACCGGGACAGGGGATCATTCGGATACGCAGTATTTT
J: TRBJ1-4; length: 15; D: TRBD1; V: TRBV2; size: -; CDR3: CASSEMGRGNEKLFF; DNA: TGTGCCAGCAGTGAAATGGGCAGGGGGAATGAAAAACTGTTTTTT
J: TRBJ1-2; length: 15; D: TRBD1; V: TRBV6-6; size: few; CDR3: CASRRDRRRGYGYTF; DNA: TGTGCCAGCAGACGGGACAGGCGACGTGGCTATGGCTACACCTTC
J: TRBJ1-2; length: 14; D: -; V: TRBV2; size: -; CDR3: CASSEQFQSGGYTF; DNA: TGTGCCAGCAGTGAACAGTTTCAATCAGGGGGCTACACCTTC
J: TRBJ1-2; length: 12; D: -; V: TRBV7-2; size: few; CDR3: CASSLTDTSYTF; DNA: TGTGCCAGCAGCTTGACAGACACTAGCTACACCTTC
J: TRBJ2-4; length: 12; D: -; V: TRBV28; size: -; CDR3: CASSFGSYRQYF; DNA: TGTGCCAGCAGTTTCGGTTCCTACCGTCAGTACTTC
J: TRBJ2-5; length: 15; D: -; V: TRBV2; size: -; CDR3: CASSEGGHYQETQYF; DNA: TGTGCCAGCAGTGAAGGAGGGCACTACCAAGAGACCCAGTACTTC
J: TRBJ1-3; length: 16; D: -; V: TRBV7-9; size: -; CDR3: CASSHRDTSSGNTIYF; DNA: TGTGCCAGCAGCCACCGGGACACTTCATCTGGAAACACCATATATTTT
J: TRBJ1-5; length: 16; D: TRBD1; V: TRBV6-6; size: -; CDR3: CASSYPAGGGRQPQHF; DNA: TGTGCCAGCAGTTACCCCGCAGGGGGAGGTCGACAGCCCCAGCATTTT
J: TRBJ2-2; length: 16; D: -; V: TRBV11-3; size: -; CDR3: CASSLELAEETGELFF; DNA: TGTGCCAGCAGCTTAGAGCTGGCGGAGGAGACCGGGGAGCTGTTTTTT
J: TRBJ1-1; length: 15; D: -; V: TRBV7-2; size: once; CDR3: CASSSGQGWNTEAFF; DNA: -
J: TRBJ1-1; length: 12; D: -; V: TRBV4-1; size: few; CDR3: CASSSRDTEAFF; DNA: TGCGCCAGCAGCAGCCGGGACACTGAAGCTTTCTTT
J: TRBJ1-2; length: 16; D: TRBD1; V: TRBV5-4; size: -; CDR3: CASSLLGTGGNYGYTF; DNA: TGTGCCAGCAGCTTGCTAGGGACAGGGGGTAATTATGGCTACACCTTC
J: TRBJ1-5; length: 14; D: -; V: TRBV7-2; size: -; CDR3: CASSLSPGNQPQHF; DNA: TGTGCCAGCAGCTTATCACCGGGCAATCAGCCCCAGCATTTT
J: TRBJ1-3; length: 16; D: -; V: TRBV9; size: -; CDR3: CASSVGGSYSGNTIYF; DNA: TGTGCCAGCAGCGTAGGAGGCAGTTACTCTGGAAACACCATATATTTT
J: TRBJ2-7; length: 14; D: TRBD1; V: TRBV5-1; size: -; CDR3: CASSLYGTGIEQYF; DNA: TGCGCCAGCAGCCTCTACGGGACAGGGATCGAGCAGTACTTC
J: TRBJ2-1; length: 17; D: TRBD2; V: TRBV4-1; size: -; CDR3: CASSQASGSAIYNEQFF; DNA: TGCGCCAGCAGCCAAGCTAGCGGGAGCGCCATCTACAATGAGCAGTTCTTC
J: TRBJ1-1; length: 15; D: TRBD1; V: TRBV18; size: -; CDR3: CASKTGRQGASEAFF; DNA: TGTGCCAGCAAAACTGGGAGACAGGGGGCATCTGAAGCTTTCTTT
J: TRBJ2-6; length: 15; D: -; V: TRBV15; size: -; CDR3: CATSAQGSGANVLTF; DNA: TGCGCCACCAGCGCCCAGGGCTCTGGGGCCAACGTCCTGACTTTC
J: TRBJ2-3; length: 16; D: TRBD2; V: TRBV5-4; size: -; CDR3: CASSSGLAGGRDTQYF; DNA: TGTGCCAGCAGCTCGGGACTAGCGGGAGGTAGGGATACGCAGTATTTT
J: TRBJ1-5; length: 13; D: -; V: TRBV30; size: -; CDR3: CACATGSNQPQHF; DNA: TGTGCCTGCGCCACGGGGAGCAATCAGCCCCAGCATTTT
J: TRBJ2-7; length: 16; D: TRBD2; V: TRBV7-2; size: -; CDR3: CASSLGGILAGYEQYF; DNA: TGTGCCAGCAGCTTAGGGGGAATACTAGCGGGCTACGAGCAGTACTTC
J: TRBJ1-4; length: 15; D: -; V: TRBV5-1; size: -; CDR3: CASKRRDGANEKLFF; DNA: TGCGCCAGCAAGAGGAGGGATGGTGCTAATGAAAAACTGTTTTTT
J: TRBJ2-3; length: 18; D: TRBD2; V: TRBV5-1; size: -; CDR3: CASSPGRTSGSLTDTQYF; DNA: TGCGCCAGCAGCCCCGGCAGGACTAGCGGGAGCCTTACAGATACGCAGTATTTT
J: TRBJ1-1; length: 12; D: TRBD1; V: TRBV28; size: -; CDR3: CASRNPGGEAFF; DNA: TGTGCCAGCAGAAACCCAGGGGGTGAAGCTTTCTTT
J: TRBJ1-1; length: 15; D: TRBD1; V: TRBV5-1; size: -; CDR3: CASSLGTGMDTEAFF; DNA: TGCGCCAGCAGCTTAGGGACAGGGATGGACACTGAAGCTTTCTTT